One sample yielded the 32 T cell receptor beta chains listed below, sequenced in a study of shared clonotypes between healthy human individuals. The table came from immunoSEQ multiplex PCR; TCRdb's copy has only in-frame clones and leaves some out. Here the sample spans about 2.2 million clones, 90% to 95% being singletons. Terminally differentiated effector memory CD45RA+ cells were left out of the naive CD8 fraction, which was CD45RO-negative and positively selected for CCR7. Sequenced sample: naive CD8+ T cells from PBMCs. The receptors come from a man aged 18 to 29 in good health. Some clones in this sample may be carry-over from other donors' samples.

As for this clone: Other nucleotide sequences from this sample produce the same CDR3. V and J are TRBV27 and TRBJ1-5; no clear D gene. Trimming removed 5 bases from V and 0 bases from J, with 5 bases in between. The CDR3 totals 13 residues. CDR1 and CDR2 from the germline V gene are MNHEY and SMNVEV (reference sequence). The CDR3 coding sequence is TGTGCCAGCAGTCTTTTTAGCAATCAGCCCCAGCATTTT. Translating it yields CASSLFSNQPQHF.

This clone was seen just once. This chain's CDR3 is CASVDYRGSNYGYTF. The CDR3 nucleotides read TGTGCCAGTGTGGACTACAGGGGATCAAACTATGGCTACACCTTC. The rearrangement uses TRBV19 and TRBJ1-2; 7 nucleotides match TRBD1. Germline V CDR1 and CDR2: LNHDA, SQIVND (reference sequence). Trimming at V came to 8 bases and at J to 2 bases, leaving 11 bases not matched to a gene. The CDR3 is 15 amino acids.

This chain uses TRBV7-9 with TRBJ2-1; TRBD2 is a possible D gene (7 bases). Germline values: CDR1 SEHNR, CDR2 FQNEAQ (reference sequence). There are 18 residues in the CDR3. V dropped 5 bases and J dropped 5 bases, with 25 bases sitting between them. CDR3 protein: CASSTHRGASSGDNEQFF. CDR3 in DNA: TGTGCCAGCAGCACTCATCGGGGGGCTTCGAGTGGAGACAATGAGCAGTTCTTC. Using reference TRBV7-9 and TRBJ2-1 for the parts outside the CDR3, the full variable domain is DTGVSQNPRHKITKRGQNVTFRCDPISEHNRLYWYRQTLGQGPEFLTYFQNEAQLEKSRLLSDRFSAERPKGSFSTLEIQRTEQGDSAMYLCASSTHRGASSGDNEQFFGPGTRLTVL.

CDR3 in amino acids: CASSEMSETQETQYF. For the CDR3, the DNA is TGTGCCAGCAGTGAAATGAGCGAGACTCAAGAGACCCAGTACTTC. The J gene is TRBJ2-5, the V gene TRBV2; no clear D gene. The germline V gene encodes CDR1 SNHLY and CDR2 FYNNEI. This CDR3 contains 15 residues. V dropped 2 bases and J dropped 2 bases, with 12 bases sitting between them.

The rearrangement uses TRBV6-5 and TRBJ2-1; D may be TRBD1 (5 bases). The CDR3 extends over 12 amino acids. V was shortened by 6 bases and J by 10 bases, with 13 bases between the two germline ends. Per the germline V gene, CDR1 is MNHEY and CDR2 is SVGAGI. The CDR3 nucleotides read TGTGCCAGCAGGGCAGACAGTAGAGAGCAGTTCTTC. Its translation is CASRADSREQFF.

The V and J genes are TRBV30 and TRBJ2-7; perhaps TRBD2 as D (6 bases). The CDR3 contains 16 residues. V was shortened by 4 bases and J by 6 bases, with 25 bases between the two germline ends. Looked up from germline, CDR1 is GTSNPN and CDR2 is SVGIG (reference sequence). The CDR3 sequence is CAWIPRGGRFPLEQYF. Written as DNA, the CDR3 is TGTGCCTGGATTCCACGCGGAGGGCGGTTTCCTCTCGAGCAGTACTTC.

J is TRBJ2-1 and V is TRBV5-1; D may be TRBD1 (6 bases). The CDR3 contains 16 residues. Germline CDR1 SGHRS, CDR2 YFSETQ. Trimming removed 9 bases at V and 2 bases at J, with 21 bases between. Written as DNA, the CDR3 is TGCGCCACCAGGGGAAGGCCGGGCCCGACCTACAATGAGCAGTTCTTC. It specifies CATRGRPGPTYNEQFF.

The V and J genes are TRBV19 and TRBJ2-3; no definite D call. Germline loops: CDR1 LNHDA, CDR2 SQIVND (reference sequence). This CDR3 contains 13 residues. Trimming left V 5 bases short and J 4 bases short, with 10 bases between. CDR3 sequence (DNA): TGTGCCAGTAGTTTATTCGTCGCAGATACGCAGTATTTT. It specifies CASSLFVADTQYF.

The chain uses TRBV2 and TRBJ2-7; 10 positions match TRBD2. Looked up from germline, CDR1 is SNHLY and CDR2 is FYNNEI. The J segment lost 1 base and the V segment lost 1 base, leaving 7 bases of the junction unmatched. This CDR3 contains 17 residues. CDR3: CASSEDPSGRGSYEQYF. The CDR3 coding sequence is TGTGCCAGCAGTGAAGACCCCAGCGGGAGGGGTTCCTACGAGCAGTACTTC.

The table lists this clone with a few counts. This sequence joins TRBV27 and TRBJ1-1, with D maybe TRBD1 (5 bases). V was pared by 5 bases and J by 5 bases, with 18 bases between. Per germline, CDR1 MNHEY and CDR2 SMNVEV (reference sequence). The CDR3 runs 15 residues. The CDR3 spells CASSVLGPRGTEAFF. The CDR3 region has the DNA TGTGCCAGCAGTGTCCTGGGGCCCCGGGGGACTGAAGCTTTCTTT.

The V call is TRBV28, the J call TRBJ1-1; D is uncertain. The V gene lost 3 bases and the J gene lost 0 bases, with 8 bases spanning the gap. Germline V gives CDR1 MDHEN, CDR2 SYDVKM. The CDR3 consists of 14 residues. The CDR3 coding sequence is TGTGCCAGCAGTTTGAACAGTCTGAACACTGAAGCTTTCTTT. Protein: CASSLNSLNTEAFF.

This clone came up once. The chain combines TRBV2 with TRBJ2-3; D may be TRBD1 (6 bases). V lost 6 bases and J 3 bases, leaving 19 bases between the germline ends. The CDR3 covers 16 residues. CDR1 is SNHLY, CDR2 FYNNEI, per germline. CDR3 protein: CASSAWGRNGTDTQYF. In DNA form, the CDR3 reads TGTGCCAGCAGCGCCTGGGGGCGCAACGGGACAGATACGCAGTATTTT. Drawing the rest from reference TRBV2 and TRBJ2-3, the complete variable domain is EPEVTQTPSHQVTQMGQEVILRCVPISNHLYFYWYRQILGQKVEFLVSFYNNEISEKSEIFDDQFSVERPDGSNFTLKIRSTKLEDSAMYFCASSAWGRNGTDTQYFGPGTRLTVL.

This chain connects TRBV28 to TRBJ2-6, with D perhaps TRBD1 (6 bases). CDR1 is MDHEN, CDR2 SYDVKM, per germline. The CDR3 is 15 residues long. V lost 6 bases and J lost 4, with 13 bases in between. The CDR3 reads CASSPTGYGANVLTF. The CDR3 DNA reads TGTGCCAGCAGCCCCACAGGGTACGGGGCCAACGTCCTGACTTTC. Filled out from reference TRBV28 and TRBJ2-6, the complete variable domain reads DVKVTQSSRYLVKRTGEKVFLECVQDMDHENMFWYRQDPGLGLRLIYFSYDVKMKEKGDIPEGYSVSREKKERFSLILESASTNQTSMYLCASSPTGYGANVLTFGAGSRLTVL.

The table lists this clone with a count of one. J is TRBJ2-7 and V is TRBV5-6, with 10 bases identical to TRBD1. The CDR3 contains 15 residues. With V trimmed by 0 bases and J by 7 bases, 7 bases remained unmatched. Germline V gene data show CDR1 as SGHDT and CDR2 as YYEEEE. CDR3 amino acids: CASSLGTGGLREQYF. Here the CDR3 DNA reads TGTGCCAGCAGCTTGGGGACAGGGGGGTTGAGGGAGCAGTACTTC.

For the CDR3, the DNA is TGTGCCAGCAGCTTGTTTCAGCCCCAGCATTTT. Protein product: CASSLFQPQHF. The chain combines TRBV5-5 with TRBJ1-5; D unclear. The V gene's germline CDR1 is SGHKS and CDR2 YYEKEE (reference sequence). This CDR3 has 11 amino acids. The V end was cut by 1 base, the J end by 6 bases, with 2 bases between.

The chain employs TRBV7-9 and TRBJ2-3; D possibly corresponds to TRBD2 (5 bases). The V gene lost 2 bases and the J gene lost 4 bases, with 16 bases spanning the gap. The CDR3 runs 16 residues. Germline V gene lookup returns CDR1 SEHNR and CDR2 FQNEAQ (reference sequence). The CDR3 is CASSLLEGFASDTQYF. CDR3 DNA: TGTGCCAGCAGCTTACTCGAGGGTTTTGCCTCAGATACGCAGTATTTT.

The CDR3: CASSLGRSPGYSNYGYTF. CDR3 in DNA: TGTGCCAGCAGCTTAGGACGATCACCGGGGTATAGTAACTATGGCTACACCTTC. This chain links TRBV13 with TRBJ1-2, with D unclear. CDR1 is PRHDT and CDR2 is FYEKMQ in the germline V gene (reference sequence). Trimming left V 0 bases short and J 1 base short, with 18 bases between. This CDR3 region has 18 residues.

This clone was observed once. At the DNA level, this CDR3 is encoded by other sequences in the same sample as well. The V and J genes are TRBV19 and TRBJ2-7; D may be TRBD1 or TRBD2 (5 bases each). CDR3 size: 14 residues. V was pared by 3 bases and J by 3 bases, with 12 bases between. Germline V gene lookup returns CDR1 LNHDA and CDR2 SQIVND (reference sequence). This CDR3 is CASSIRDRYYEQYF. CDR3 DNA: TGTGCCAGTAGTATCCGGGACCGTTACTACGAGCAGTACTTC.

The chain links TRBV19 to TRBJ1-5; TRBD1 matches 9 bases. Germline trimming cut 1 base from V and 6 bases from J; bases unmatched to any gene: 1. The germline CDR1 and CDR2 sequences are LNHDA and SQIVND (reference sequence). The CDR3 spans 14 residues. CDR3 region: CASSIATGGQPQHF. The CDR3 DNA is TGTGCCAGTAGTATAGCGACAGGGGGTCAGCCCCAGCATTTT.

The chain couples TRBV28 to TRBJ1-1; TRBD1 matches at 8 bases. Germline V lookup: CDR1 MDHEN, CDR2 SYDVKM. V lost 2 bases to trimming and J lost 7 bases; unmatched junction nucleotides: 9. This CDR3 comprises 15 residues. The CDR3: CASSLADRVDGEAFF. The CDR3 region has the DNA TGTGCCAGCAGTTTAGCGGACAGGGTGGATGGTGAAGCTTTCTTT.

The J gene is TRBJ1-1, the V gene TRBV7-8; a possible D gene is TRBD1 (6 bases). Germline V CDR1 and CDR2: SGHVS, FQNEAQ. The CDR3 spans 14 residues. V lost 4 bases and J 3 bases, leaving 12 bases between the germline ends. Here the CDR3 reads CASSWGLGDTEAFF. In DNA, the CDR3 is TGTGCCAGCAGCTGGGGGCTCGGTGACACTGAAGCTTTCTTT.

The V call is TRBV5-6, the J call TRBJ2-4; D is perhaps TRBD1 or TRBD2 (6 bases each). Trimming cost V 3 bases and J 7 bases, with 8 bases left between them. The CDR3 is made up of 12 amino acids. The germline CDR1 and CDR2 sequences are SGHDT and YYEEEE. This CDR3 is CASSSGGNIQYF. The CDR3 DNA reads as TGTGCCAGCAGCTCCGGGGGCAACATTCAGTACTTC.

The chain is built from TRBV7-8 and TRBJ2-7, with D unclear. Germline CDR1 is SGHVS and CDR2 is FQNEAQ. The CDR3 length is 17 residues. The V end lost 0 bases, the J end lost 1 base, and 16 bases lay between the germline ends. CDR3 DNA sequence: TGTGCCAGCAGCTTAGCGCGTCATATGACCGATTCCTACGAGCAGTACTTC. Amino acid sequence: CASSLARHMTDSYEQYF.

About this clone: Other DNA sequences in the sample encode the same CDR3. V gene TRBV9 combines with J gene TRBJ1-2, with TRBD1 as a possible D gene (6 bases). Per germline, CDR1 SGDLS and CDR2 YYNGEE. This CDR3 comprises 15 residues. Trimming stripped 2 bases from V and 0 bases from J, with 11 bases between. CDR3 nucleotides: TGTGCCAGCAGCGTGGGTCAGGGGACTAACTATGGCTACACCTTC. This codes for CASSVGQGTNYGYTF. Looking up the rest from reference TRBV9 and TRBJ1-2 gives the full variable domain: DSGVTQTPKHLITATGQRVTLRCSPRSGDLSVYWYQQSLDQGLQFLIQYYNGEERAKGNILERFSAQQFPDLHSELNLSSLELGDSALYFCASSVGQGTNYGYTFGSGTRLTVV.

CDR3 sequence (DNA): TGTGCCAGCAGCTTAGTAGAGGGAGACTACGAGCAGTACTTC. Amino acids: CASSLVEGDYEQYF. The V call is TRBV7-9, the J call TRBJ2-7; the D gene is possibly TRBD2 (5 bases). V was trimmed by 1 base and J by 3 bases, leaving 10 bases between them. Germline V CDR1 and CDR2: SEHNR, FQNEAQ (reference sequence). The CDR3 sequence is 14 residues long.

As regards this clone: Different DNA sequences within this sample yield the same CDR3. V is TRBV9 and J is TRBJ1-4; TRBD1 might be the D (5 bases). The germline V gene has CDR1 SGDLS and CDR2 YYNGEE. Trimming took off 0 bases at V and 2 bases at J, with 8 bases between the two ends. This CDR3 has 15 amino acids. In DNA, the CDR3 is TGTGCCAGCAGCGTAGCTGGGGGGACTAATGAAAAACTGTTTTTT. It translates to CASSVAGGTNEKLFF.

This chain links TRBV12-1 with TRBJ2-5; TRBD2 is taken as the D call from the table, unchecked against the DNA. TRBV12-1 corresponds to a pseudogene. The CDR3 extends over 15 amino acids. Written as DNA, the CDR3 is TGTGCCAGCAGCCCGGGACTAGCGGCTCAAGAGACCCAGTACTTC. Encoded protein: CASSPGLAAQETQYF.

This chain links TRBV29-1 with TRBJ2-3; 14 nucleotides align to TRBD2. The CDR3 has 18 residues. V shed 7 bases, J shed 4 bases, and the junction held 16 bases outside the gene matches. Germline V gene lookup returns CDR1 SQVTM and CDR2 ANQGSEA. CDR3 sequence reads: CSAWGLAGVGFASDTQYF. The CDR3 DNA is TGCAGCGCCTGGGGACTAGCGGGAGTGGGGTTTGCGTCAGATACGCAGTATTTT.

This rearrangement joins TRBV30 to TRBJ1-1; TRBD1 matches 8 bases. V trimming: 3 bases; J trimming: 5 bases; junction bases outside the gene matches: 5. The CDR3 has 13 amino acids. Germline CDR1 reads GTSNPN; CDR2 reads SVGIG (reference sequence). DNA of the CDR3: TGTGCCTGGAGACCGACAGGGGAGACTGAAGCTTTCTTT. Residues: CAWRPTGETEAFF.

J is TRBJ2-5 and V is TRBV7-9; D ambiguous. CDR3 length: 14 amino acids. Per germline, CDR1 SEHNR and CDR2 FQNEAQ (reference sequence). V gave up 5 bases and J gave up 3 bases, with 13 bases separating them. This CDR3 is CASSPPSREETQYF. CDR3 DNA sequence: TGTGCCAGCAGCCCGCCCTCCAGAGAAGAGACCCAGTACTTC.

As for this clone: Other DNA sequences from this sample encode an identical CDR3 as well. The chain is built from TRBV11-2 and TRBJ2-7; D is ambiguous. CDR1 and CDR2 from the germline V gene are SGHAT and FQNNGV. V gave up 1 base and J gave up 2 bases, with 9 bases separating them. This CDR3 comprises 14 residues. CDR3 DNA: TGTGCCAGCAGCTTAGCTCGAGTAACCTACGAGCAGTACTTC. This sequence encodes CASSLARVTYEQYF. The full variable domain, rest sourced from reference TRBV11-2 and TRBJ2-7, is EAGVAQSPRYKIIEKRQSVAFWCNPISGHATLYWYQQILGQGPKLLIQFQNNGVVDDSQLPKDRFSAERLKGVDSTLKIQPAKLEDSAVYLCASSLARVTYEQYFGPGTRLTVT.

The chain combines TRBV29-1 with TRBJ1-1; 8 nucleotides line up with TRBD1. Trimming at V came to 6 bases and at J to 5 bases, leaving 5 bases not matched to a gene. This CDR3 is built from 12 residues. Germline V CDR1 and CDR2: SQVTM, ANQGSEA. This chain's CDR3 is CSVDRGVTEAFF. The CDR3, as DNA: TGCAGCGTCGACAGGGGAGTTACTGAAGCTTTCTTT.